A selection of T cell receptor beta chains follows, all from one sample in a study of blood T cell repertoires in COVID-19. TCRdb's table, derived via immunoSEQ multiplex PCR, lists solely in-frame clones and lacks some. The sample has about 71,000 clones, approximately 90% seen once. Sequences were obtained from peripheral blood. These receptors were collected from a woman aged 18-29 years with acute or convalescent COVID-19. CDR3s include the opening cysteine and the closing phenylalanine or tryptophan. D genes are given only for firm matches. Expanded clones get a size class; other rows say once, few or many, or leave the size out.

d_gene	abundance	v_gene	j_gene	CDR3nt	CDR3aa
.	.	TRBV12-3/TRBV12-4	TRBJ2-3	TGTGCCAGTACAAGAACAGGGAATACGCAGTATTTT	CASTRTGNTQYF
TRBD1	.	TRBV2	TRBJ2-1	TGTGCCAGCAGTAACCGGGACAGGGTAGGTGAGCAGTTCTTC	CASSNRDRVGEQFF
TRBD1	.	TRBV7-2	TRBJ2-1	TGTGCCAGCAGCTTAAGCAGGACAGGGTCTCTTGAGCAGTTCTTC	CASSLSRTGSLEQFF
.	few	TRBV4-2	TRBJ1-6	TGTGCCAGCAGCCAGGAGGGGCGCGGATATAATTCACCCCTCCACTTT	CASSQEGRGYNSPLHF
.	.	TRBV24-1	TRBJ1-5	TGTGCCACCAGTGATTTGAAATCTAAGGATCGGATGGGGCAGAAAATCAATCAGCCCCAGCATTTT	CATSDLKSKDRMGQKINQPQHF
TRBD1	few	TRBV7-2	TRBJ1-2	TGTGCCAGCAGCTTAGGGACAGGATTAGCTAACTATGGCTACACCTTC	CASSLGTGLANYGYTF
.	once	TRBV19	TRBJ1-6	TGTGCCAGTAGTATAACCGTGGGCCAAAATTCACCCCTCCACTTT	CASSITVGQNSPLHF
.	.	TRBV28	TRBJ1-6	TGTGCCAGCAGTTTAGTCAGCCCGCGGAATTCACCCCTCCACTTT	CASSLVSPRNSPLHF
.	.	TRBV24-1	TRBJ2-3	TGTGCCACCAGTGATTCGGGAAGCACAGATACGCAGTATTTT	CATSDSGSTDTQYF
.	.	TRBV10-1	TRBJ2-1	TGCGCCAGAGACGGGAGATCCCACTACAATGAGCAGTTCTTC	CARDGRSHYNEQFF
TRBD1	.	TRBV2	TRBJ1-2	TGTGCCAGCACTAGACAGGGGATGAACTATGGCTACACCTTC	CASTRQGMNYGYTF
.	few	TRBV3-1/TRBV3-2	TRBJ2-1	TGTGCCAGCGCAGCAGGCCCCTACAATGAGCAGTTCTTC	CASAAGPYNEQFF
TRBD2	.	TRBV11-2	TRBJ2-7	TGTGCCAGCAGCGAACAAGGGACTAGCGGGAGCTACGAGCAGTACTTC	CASSEQGTSGSYEQYF
TRBD1	.	TRBV5-6	TRBJ1-4	TGTGCCAGCAGCCTCGAGGGGACAGGGGGCGAAAAACTGTTTTTT	CASSLEGTGGEKLFF
TRBD1	.	TRBV5-4	TRBJ2-5	TGTGCCAGCCACGACAGGGCCCAAGAGACCCAGTACTTC	CASHDRAQETQYF
.	.	TRBV4-2	TRBJ2-3	TGTGCCAGCAGCCAAGATCACGGGGGGCCCACAGATACGCAGTATTTT	CASSQDHGGPTDTQYF
TRBD2	.	TRBV19	TRBJ2-1	TGTGCCAGTAGCGCTAGCGGGAGAATCCATGAGCAGTTCTTC	CASSASGRIHEQFF
.	.	TRBV12-5	TRBJ2-3	TGTGCTAGTGTGGGGCAGGGCACAGATACGCAGTATTTT	CASVGQGTDTQYF
.	.	TRBV19	TRBJ1-2	TGTGCCAGTAGTATTCAGGGTACGAACGGCTACACCTTC	CASSIQGTNGYTF
.	.	TRBV30	TRBJ1-1	TGTGCCTGGAGTGTAGGGTCAGGGGACACTGAAGCTTTCTTT	CAWSVGSGDTEAFF
TRBD1	.	TRBV27	TRBJ1-1	TGTGCCAGCAGTTGGTCAGGGGGCGGAACTGAAGCTTTCTTT	CASSWSGGGTEAFF
.	.	TRBV5-6	TRBJ1-1	TGTGCCAGCAGCTTGGGGGCCACACCGAACACTGAAGCTTTCTTT	CASSLGATPNTEAFF
TRBD2	.	TRBV7-6	TRBJ2-1	TGTGCCAGCAGCTTAGATGTCTGGCGGGAGGGCGGCAATGAGCAGTTCTTC	CASSLDVWREGGNEQFF
.	.	TRBV28	TRBJ1-1	TGTGCCAGCAGTTTAGGGGGGTCTAGGGTCCCTGAAGCTTTCTTT	CASSLGGSRVPEAFF
.	.	TRBV4-1	TRBJ2-6	TGCGCCAGCAGCCAGGACAGCTCTGGGGCCAACGTCCTGACTTTC	CASSQDSSGANVLTF
TRBD2	.	TRBV11-2	TRBJ2-1	TGTGCCAGCAGCGCGGGACTAGCGGGGGGTAGTAATGAGCAGTTCTTC	CASSAGLAGGSNEQFF
TRBD2	.	TRBV27	TRBJ2-2	TGTGCCAGCGGACTAGCGGATAACACCGGGGAGCTGTTTTTT	CASGLADNTGELFF
.	.	TRBV18	TRBJ1-2	TGTGCCAGCTCACCTCCTACAGGGTTTCAGAGCACCTTC	CASSPPTGFQSTF
TRBD1	.	TRBV19	TRBJ1-6	TGTGCCAGTAGTCAACAGGGGCCGAGCTCCTATAATTCACCCCTCCACTTT	CASSQQGPSSYNSPLHF
.	.	TRBV19	TRBJ2-1	TGTGCCAGTAGTATATCGGGGAGCGGGTACGTGGAGCAGTTCTTC	CASSISGSGYVEQFF
.	.	TRBV7-2	TRBJ2-5	TGTGCCAGCAGCTCCTATACAGGGAAAGAGACCCAGTACTTC	CASSSYTGKETQYF
.	once	TRBV5-8	TRBJ1-1	TGTGCCAGCAGCTCACGGTCCCGGGGGGCTGAAGCTTTCTTT	CASSSRSRGAEAFF
TRBD1	medium-sized	TRBV4-2	TRBJ1-5	TGTGCCAGCAGCCACGGACAGGAAAATCAGCCCCAGCATTTT	CASSHGQENQPQHF
.	once	TRBV19	TRBJ1-1	TGTGCCAGTACTACCGGGGCCGGGGGGACTACTGAAGCTTTCTTT	CASTTGAGGTTEAFF
.	.	TRBV29-1	TRBJ1-3	TGCAGCGTGACAGAGGACGCTGGAAACACCATATATTTT	CSVTEDAGNTIYF
TRBD1	.	TRBV30	TRBJ1-1	TGTGCCTGGAGTGTCCTGGCAGGGGGCTTCTTT	CAWSVLAGGFF
TRBD1	.	TRBV4-1	TRBJ1-3	TGCGCCAGCAGCCAAGACGACAGGGGGCTTTCTGGAAACACCATATATTTT	CASSQDDRGLSGNTIYF
.	.	TRBV3-1/TRBV3-2	TRBJ1-5	TGTGCCAGCAGCCCGGACAGAAATCAGCCCCAGCATTTT	CASSPDRNQPQHF
.	.	TRBV10-1	TRBJ2-1	TGCGCCAGCAGTGAGACTCGTTACAATGAGCAGTTCTTC	CASSETRYNEQFF
TRBD1	.	TRBV6-6	TRBJ1-3	TGTGCCAGCAGTTCGCGGACAGGGTCTGGAAACACCATATATTTT	CASSSRTGSGNTIYF
TRBD2	.	TRBV27	TRBJ2-1	TGTGCCAGCAGCGTAGCGGGGGGGCTTTACAATGAGCAGTTCTTC	CASSVAGGLYNEQFF
.	.	TRBV2	TRBJ2-5	TGTGCCAGTGGGAGGGGGGACCAAGAGACCCAGTACTTC	CASGRGDQETQYF